A single T cell receptor beta chain is shown here with its context. This specimen belongs to a study of blood T cell repertoires in COVID-19. Study summary: From T cells, B-cell-depleted T cells, or PBMCs came the material, which was cDNA or gDNA.

Profiling relied on immunoSEQ multiplex PCR, and the TCRdb table lists in-frame clones only, not all of them. The repertoire consists of roughly 120,000 clones, with around 84% occurring once and the leading ten covering roughly 3.5%. Trimming stripped 2 bases from V and 4 bases from J, with 12 bases between. The CDR3 loop spans 14 amino acids. From germline, CDR1 is GTSNPN and CDR2 SVGIG (reference sequence). The clonotype was recovered from a middle-aged man with acute or convalescent COVID-19. Sequencing was done on a sample of peripheral blood. The gene calls are TRBV30 and TRBJ1-3; no definite D call. The DNA for the CDR3 is TGTGCCTGGAGTAAGCTTCTCTGGGGAAACACCATATATTTT. Translated: CAWSKLLWGNTIYF.